This T cell receptor beta chain was documented in a study of blood T cell repertoires in COVID-19. Across the study: There were acute and convalescent COVID-19 samples, and they came from the United States, Italy and Spain. T cells, B-cell-depleted T cells, or PBMCs supplied cDNA or gDNA.

V was shortened by 3 bases and J by 8 bases, with 7 bases between the two germline ends. The CDR3 runs to 12 residues. The germline V gene encodes CDR1 MNHEY and CDR2 SMNVEV (reference sequence). The authors' processing: Estimation of nucleated cell counts relied on the amplification of reference gene primers. Method: immunoSEQ multiplex PCR; TCRdb's copy keeps in-frame clones and lacks some. The DNA was the basis for D and trimming; V, J and clone size are from that table. The table records 300,000 or so clones, roughly 90% of them present only once. The sample taken for sequencing was peripheral blood. J is TRBJ1-4 and V is TRBV27; D ambiguous. The sequence derives from a man between 18 and 35 years old who had recovered from COVID-19. The CDR3 DNA reads TGTGCCAGCAGTTTCTTCGGGGAAAAACTGTTTTTT. Protein: CASSFFGEKLFF.